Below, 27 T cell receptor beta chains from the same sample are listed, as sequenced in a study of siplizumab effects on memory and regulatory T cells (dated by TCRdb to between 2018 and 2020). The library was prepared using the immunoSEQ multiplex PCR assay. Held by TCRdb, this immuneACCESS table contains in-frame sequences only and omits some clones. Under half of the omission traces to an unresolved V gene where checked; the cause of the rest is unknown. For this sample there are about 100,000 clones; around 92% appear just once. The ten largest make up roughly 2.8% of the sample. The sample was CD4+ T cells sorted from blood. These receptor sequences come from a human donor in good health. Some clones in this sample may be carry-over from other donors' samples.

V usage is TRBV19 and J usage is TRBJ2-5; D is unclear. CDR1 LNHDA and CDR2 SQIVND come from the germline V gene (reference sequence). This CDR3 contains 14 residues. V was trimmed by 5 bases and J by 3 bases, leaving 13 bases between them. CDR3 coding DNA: TGTGCCAGTAGTGGGCTCCGCGCCAAAGAGACCCAGTACTTC. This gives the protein CASSGLRAKETQYF. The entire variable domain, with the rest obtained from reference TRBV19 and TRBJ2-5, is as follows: DGGITQSPKYLFRKEGQNVTLSCEQNLNHDAMYWYRQDPGQGLRLIYYSQIVNDFQKGDIAEGYSVSREKKESFPLTVTSAQKNPTAFYLCASSGLRAKETQYFGPGTRLLVL.

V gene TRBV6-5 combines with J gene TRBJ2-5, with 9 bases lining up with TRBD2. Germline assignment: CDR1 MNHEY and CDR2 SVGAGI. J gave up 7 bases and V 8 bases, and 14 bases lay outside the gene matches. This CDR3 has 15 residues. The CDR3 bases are TGTGCCAGCGCCCTCCCCGCGGGAGGGCCCGGGACCCAGTACTTC. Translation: CASALPAGGPGTQYF.

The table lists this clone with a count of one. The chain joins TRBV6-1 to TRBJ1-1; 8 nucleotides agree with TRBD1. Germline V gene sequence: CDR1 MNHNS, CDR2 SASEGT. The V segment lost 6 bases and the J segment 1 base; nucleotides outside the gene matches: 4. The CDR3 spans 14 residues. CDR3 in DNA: TGTGCCAGCAGCGGACAGGGCGAGAACACTGAAGCTTTCTTT. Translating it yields CASSGQGENTEAFF.

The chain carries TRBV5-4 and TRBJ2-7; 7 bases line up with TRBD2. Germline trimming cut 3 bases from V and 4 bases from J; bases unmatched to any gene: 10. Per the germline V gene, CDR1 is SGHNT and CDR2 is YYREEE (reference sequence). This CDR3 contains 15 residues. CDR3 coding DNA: TGTGCCAGCAGCTCGGAGGGAGGGCAGTTATACGAGCAGTACTTC. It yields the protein CASSSEGGQLYEQYF.

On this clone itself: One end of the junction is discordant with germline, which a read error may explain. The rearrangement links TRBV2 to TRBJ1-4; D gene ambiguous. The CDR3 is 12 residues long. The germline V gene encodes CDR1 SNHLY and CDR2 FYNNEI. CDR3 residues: CASSEADNTGYF. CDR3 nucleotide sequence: TGTGCCAGCAGTGAAGCCGACAACACGGGATATTTT.

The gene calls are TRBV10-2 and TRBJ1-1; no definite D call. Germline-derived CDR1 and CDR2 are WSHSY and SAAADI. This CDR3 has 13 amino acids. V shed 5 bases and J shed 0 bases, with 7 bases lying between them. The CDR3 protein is CASSQTVNTEAFF. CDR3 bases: TGCGCCAGCAGTCAGACCGTGAACACTGAAGCTTTCTTT.

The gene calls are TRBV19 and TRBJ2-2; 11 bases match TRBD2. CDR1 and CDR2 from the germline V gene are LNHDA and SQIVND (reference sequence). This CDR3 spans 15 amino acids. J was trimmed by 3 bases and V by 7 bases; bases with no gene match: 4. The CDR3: CASIRGLADTGELFF. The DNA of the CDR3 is TGTGCCAGTATTAGGGGACTAGCGGACACCGGGGAGCTGTTTTTT.

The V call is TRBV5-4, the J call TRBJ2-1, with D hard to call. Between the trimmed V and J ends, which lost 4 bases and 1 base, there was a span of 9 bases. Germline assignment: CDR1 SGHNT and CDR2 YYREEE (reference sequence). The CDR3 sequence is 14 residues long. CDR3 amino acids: CASSRVRSYNEQFF. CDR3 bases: TGTGCCAGCAGCCGAGTTCGGTCCTACAATGAGCAGTTCTTC. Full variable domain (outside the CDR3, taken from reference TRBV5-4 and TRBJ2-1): ETGVTQSPTHLIKTRGQQVTLRCSSQSGHNTVSWYQQALGQGPQFIFQYYREEENGRGNFPPRFSGLQFPNYSSELNVNALELDDSALYLCASSRVRSYNEQFFGPGTRLTVL.

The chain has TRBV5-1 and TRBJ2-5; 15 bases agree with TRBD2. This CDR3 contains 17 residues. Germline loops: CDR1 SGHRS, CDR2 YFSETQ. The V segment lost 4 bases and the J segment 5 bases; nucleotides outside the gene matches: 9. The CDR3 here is CASSPGTSGRNGETQYF. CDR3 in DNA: TGCGCCAGCAGCCCGGGGACTAGCGGGAGGAATGGTGAGACCCAGTACTTC.

In nucleotides, the CDR3 is TGTGCCAGCAGTTCCCTTACGGCCGGGGAGCTGTTTTTT. Protein sequence: CASSSLTAGELFF. The J gene is TRBJ2-2, the V gene TRBV6-6, with D unclear. Trimming pared 4 bases from V and 6 bases from J, leaving 9 bases between. Germline V CDR1 and CDR2: MNHNY, SVGAGI (reference sequence). CDR3 length equals 13 residues.

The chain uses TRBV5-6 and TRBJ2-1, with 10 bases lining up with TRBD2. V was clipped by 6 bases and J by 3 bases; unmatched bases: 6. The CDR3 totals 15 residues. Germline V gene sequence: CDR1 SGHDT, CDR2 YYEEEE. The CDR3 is CASTTSGTIYNEQFF. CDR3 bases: TGTGCCAGCACCACTAGCGGGACGATCTACAATGAGCAGTTCTTC.

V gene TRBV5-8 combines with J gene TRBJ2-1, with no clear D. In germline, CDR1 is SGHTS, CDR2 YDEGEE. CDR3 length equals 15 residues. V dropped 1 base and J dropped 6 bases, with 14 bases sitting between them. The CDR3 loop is CASSLMYQLPNEQFF. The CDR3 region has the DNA TGTGCCAGCAGCTTGATGTATCAGCTCCCCAATGAGCAGTTCTTC.

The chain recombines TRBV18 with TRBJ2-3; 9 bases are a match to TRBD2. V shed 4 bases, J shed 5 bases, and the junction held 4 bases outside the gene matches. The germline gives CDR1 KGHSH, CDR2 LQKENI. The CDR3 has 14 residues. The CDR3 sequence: CASSQVAGVDTQYF. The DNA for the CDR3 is TGTGCCAGCTCACAGGTAGCGGGAGTAGATACGCAGTATTTT.

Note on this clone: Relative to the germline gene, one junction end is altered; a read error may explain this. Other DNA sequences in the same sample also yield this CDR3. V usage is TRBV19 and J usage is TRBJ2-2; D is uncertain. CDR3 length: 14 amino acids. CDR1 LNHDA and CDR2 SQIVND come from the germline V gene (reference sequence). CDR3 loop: CASSSPANTGELFF. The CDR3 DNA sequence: TGCGCCAGTAGTTCACCGGCGAACACCGGGGAGCTGTTTTTT.

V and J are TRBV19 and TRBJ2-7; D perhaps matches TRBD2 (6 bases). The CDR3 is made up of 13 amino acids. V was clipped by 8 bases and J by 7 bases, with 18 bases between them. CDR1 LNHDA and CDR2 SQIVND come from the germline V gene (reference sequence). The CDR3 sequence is CASQRADSWEQYF. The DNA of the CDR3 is TGTGCCAGTCAGCGGGCCGATAGTTGGGAGCAGTACTTC.

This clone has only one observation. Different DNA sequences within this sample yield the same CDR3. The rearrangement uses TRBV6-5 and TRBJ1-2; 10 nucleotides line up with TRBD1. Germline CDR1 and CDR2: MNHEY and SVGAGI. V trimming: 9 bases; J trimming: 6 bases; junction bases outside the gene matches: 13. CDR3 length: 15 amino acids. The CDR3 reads CASRPNDRGRNGYTF. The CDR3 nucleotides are TGTGCCAGTAGACCGAATGACAGGGGGCGAAATGGCTACACCTTC.

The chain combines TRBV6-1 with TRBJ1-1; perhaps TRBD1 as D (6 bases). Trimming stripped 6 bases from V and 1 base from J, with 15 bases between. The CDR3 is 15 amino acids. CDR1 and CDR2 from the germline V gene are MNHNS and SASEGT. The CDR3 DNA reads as TGTGCCAGCAGGGACCAGGGGTCCCCGAACACTGAAGCTTTCTTT. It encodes CASRDQGSPNTEAFF.

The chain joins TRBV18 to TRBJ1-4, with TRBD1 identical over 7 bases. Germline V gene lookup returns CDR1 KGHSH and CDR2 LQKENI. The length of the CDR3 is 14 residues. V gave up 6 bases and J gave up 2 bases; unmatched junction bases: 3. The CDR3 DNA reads TGTGCCAGCTCCGAGGGGGCTACTAATGAAAAACTGTTTTTT. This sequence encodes CASSEGATNEKLFF. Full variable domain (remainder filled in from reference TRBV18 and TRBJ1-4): NAGVMQNPRHLVRRRGQEARLRCSPMKGHSHVYWYRQLPEEGLKFMVYLQKENIIDESGMPKERFSAEFPKEGPSILRIQQVVRGDSAAYFCASSEGATNEKLFFGSGTQLSVL.

CDR3 sequence (DNA): TGTGCCAGCAGCTGGGGCGGGACAGGAACTGAAGCTTTCTTT. Its translation is CASSWGGTGTEAFF. The V and J genes are TRBV11-2 and TRBJ1-1; 8 positions agree with TRBD1. The CDR3 runs to 14 residues. V lost 4 bases, J lost 5 bases, and 6 bases stayed unmatched. Germline lookup yields CDR1 SGHAT and CDR2 FQNNGV.

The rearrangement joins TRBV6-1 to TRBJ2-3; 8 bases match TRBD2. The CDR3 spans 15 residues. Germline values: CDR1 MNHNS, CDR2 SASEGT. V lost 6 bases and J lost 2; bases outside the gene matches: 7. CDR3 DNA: TGTGCCAGCAGGAGGCGCGGGGGGAACACAGATACGCAGTATTTT. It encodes CASRRRGGNTDTQYF.

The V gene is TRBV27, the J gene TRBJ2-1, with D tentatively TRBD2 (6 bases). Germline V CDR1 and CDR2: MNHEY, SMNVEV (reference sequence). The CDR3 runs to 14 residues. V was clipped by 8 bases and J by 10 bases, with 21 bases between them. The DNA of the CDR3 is TGTGCCAGCGCCCGGTCGCCCCCGGGGGAGGAGCAGTTCTTC. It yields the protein CASARSPPGEEQFF.

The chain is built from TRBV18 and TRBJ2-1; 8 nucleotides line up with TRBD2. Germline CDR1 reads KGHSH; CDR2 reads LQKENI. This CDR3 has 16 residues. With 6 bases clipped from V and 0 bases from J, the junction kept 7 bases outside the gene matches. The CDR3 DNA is TGTGCCAGCTCCCACGGACTAGCCGGCTCCTACAATGAGCAGTTCTTC. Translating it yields CASSHGLAGSYNEQFF. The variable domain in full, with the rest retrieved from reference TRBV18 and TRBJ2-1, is NAGVMQNPRHLVRRRGQEARLRCSPMKGHSHVYWYRQLPEEGLKFMVYLQKENIIDESGMPKERFSAEFPKEGPSILRIQQVVRGDSAAYFCASSHGLAGSYNEQFFGPGTRLTVL.

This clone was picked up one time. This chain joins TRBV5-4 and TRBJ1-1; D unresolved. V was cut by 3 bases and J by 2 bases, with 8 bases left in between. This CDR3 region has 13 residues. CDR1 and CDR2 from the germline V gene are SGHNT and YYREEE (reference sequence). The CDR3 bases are TGTGCCAGCAGCTGGGAGCTAAACACTGAAGCTTTCTTT. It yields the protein CASSWELNTEAFF.

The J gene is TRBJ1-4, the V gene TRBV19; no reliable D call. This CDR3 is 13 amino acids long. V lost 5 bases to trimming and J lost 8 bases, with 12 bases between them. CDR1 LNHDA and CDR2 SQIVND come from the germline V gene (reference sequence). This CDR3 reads CASSLRTAEKLFF. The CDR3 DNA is TGTGCCAGTAGTCTCAGGACCGCCGAAAAACTGTTTTTT.

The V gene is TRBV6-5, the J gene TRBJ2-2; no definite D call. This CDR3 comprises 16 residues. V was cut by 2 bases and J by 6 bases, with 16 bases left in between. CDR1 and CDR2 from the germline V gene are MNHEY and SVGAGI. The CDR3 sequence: CASSYQRVGYSGELFF. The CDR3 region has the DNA TGTGCCAGCAGTTACCAGCGAGTGGGGTATTCCGGGGAGCTGTTTTTT.

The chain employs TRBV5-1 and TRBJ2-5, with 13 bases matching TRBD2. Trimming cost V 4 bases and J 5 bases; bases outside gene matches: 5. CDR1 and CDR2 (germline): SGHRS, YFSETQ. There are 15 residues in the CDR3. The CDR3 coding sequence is TGCGCCAGCAGCGGGGGACTAGCGGGGCAGGAGACCCAGTACTTC. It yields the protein CASSGGLAGQETQYF.

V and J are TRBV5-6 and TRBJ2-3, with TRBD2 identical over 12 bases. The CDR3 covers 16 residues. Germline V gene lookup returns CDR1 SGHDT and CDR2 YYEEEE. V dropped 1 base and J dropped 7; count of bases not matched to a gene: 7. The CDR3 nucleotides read TGTGCCAGCAGCTTGATCGCTAGCGGGAGGGAAAATACGCAGTATTTT. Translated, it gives CASSLIASGRENTQYF.